The T cell receptor (beta chain) under discussion was sequenced for a study of blood T cell repertoires in COVID-19. Study in general: Italy, Spain and the United States were the sources of the convalescent and acute COVID-19 samples.

Germline V CDR1 and CDR2: SNHLY, FYNNEI. V was shortened by 2 bases and J by 4 bases, with 10 bases between the two germline ends. This CDR3 contains 14 residues. Per the authors' pipeline: Reference gene primers were amplified, and this amplification served to estimate nucleated cell counts. Clones were read by immunoSEQ multiplex PCR, and TCRdb kept only the in-frame ones, dropping some. V and J calls and clone size come straight from that table; D and trimming were deduced from the DNA. The sample includes hundreds of thousands of clones, around four fifths of them seen just once. This receptor was taken from a man aged 40-50 years with acute or convalescent COVID-19. V and J are TRBV2 and TRBJ2-3; D not resolved. Sequenced sample: peripheral blood. CDR3 in amino acids: CASSELRGADTQYF. DNA of the CDR3: TGTGCCAGCAGTGAACTCCGAGGAGCAGATACGCAGTATTTT.